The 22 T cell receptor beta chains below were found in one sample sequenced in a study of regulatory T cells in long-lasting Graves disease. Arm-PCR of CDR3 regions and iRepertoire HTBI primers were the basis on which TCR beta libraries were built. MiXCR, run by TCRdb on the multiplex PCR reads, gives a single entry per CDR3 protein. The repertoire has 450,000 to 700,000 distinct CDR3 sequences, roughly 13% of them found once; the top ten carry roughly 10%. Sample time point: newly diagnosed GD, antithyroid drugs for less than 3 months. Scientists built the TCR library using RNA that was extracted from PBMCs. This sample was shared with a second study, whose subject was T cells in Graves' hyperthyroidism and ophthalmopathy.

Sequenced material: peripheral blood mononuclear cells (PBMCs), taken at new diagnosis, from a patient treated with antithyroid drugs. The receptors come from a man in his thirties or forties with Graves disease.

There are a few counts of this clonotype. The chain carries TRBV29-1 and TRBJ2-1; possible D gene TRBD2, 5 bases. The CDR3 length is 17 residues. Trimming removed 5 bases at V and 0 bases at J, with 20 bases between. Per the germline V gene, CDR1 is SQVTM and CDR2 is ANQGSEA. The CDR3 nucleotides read TGCAGCGTTTTGACGGAACGGGATACTAGCTCCTACAATGAGCAGTTCTTC. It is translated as CSVLTERDTSSYNEQFF.

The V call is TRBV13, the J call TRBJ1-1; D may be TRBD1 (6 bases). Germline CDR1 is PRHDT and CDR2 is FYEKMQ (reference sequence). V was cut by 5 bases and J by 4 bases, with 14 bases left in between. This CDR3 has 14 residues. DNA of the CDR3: TGTGCCAGCAGCACAGGACAGCGGACCACTGAAGCTTTCTTT. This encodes CASSTGQRTTEAFF.

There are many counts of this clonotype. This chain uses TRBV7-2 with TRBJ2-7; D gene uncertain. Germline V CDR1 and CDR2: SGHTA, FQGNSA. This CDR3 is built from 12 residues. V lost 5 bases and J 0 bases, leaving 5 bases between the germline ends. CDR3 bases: TGTGCCAGCAGCCAAACCTCCTACGAGCAGTACTTC. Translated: CASSQTSYEQYF.

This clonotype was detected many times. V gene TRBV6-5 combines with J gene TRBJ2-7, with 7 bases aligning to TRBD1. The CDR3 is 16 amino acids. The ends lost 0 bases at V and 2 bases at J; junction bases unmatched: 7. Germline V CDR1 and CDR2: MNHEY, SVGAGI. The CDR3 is CASSYSLGQVTYEQYF. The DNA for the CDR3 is TGTGCCAGCAGTTACTCTCTAGGACAGGTTACCTACGAGCAGTACTTC.

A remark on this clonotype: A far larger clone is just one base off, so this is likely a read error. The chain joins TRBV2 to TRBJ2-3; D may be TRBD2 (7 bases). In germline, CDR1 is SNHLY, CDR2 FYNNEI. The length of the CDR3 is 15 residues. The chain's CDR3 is CASSLGGGRKDMQYF. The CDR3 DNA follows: TGTGCCAGCAGCTTAGGGGGGGGGCGCAAAGATATGCAGTATTTT.

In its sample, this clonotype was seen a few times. For the CDR3, the DNA is TGCGCCAGCAGCTTACAGGGTTACAACACCGGGGAGCTGTTTTTT. Its protein product is CASSLQGYNTGELFF. The chain recombines TRBV5-1 with TRBJ2-2; D perhaps matches TRBD1 (6 bases). The length of the CDR3 is 15 residues. The germline CDR1 and CDR2 sequences are SGHRS and YFSETQ. Trimming removed 2 bases from V and 2 bases from J, with 10 bases in between.

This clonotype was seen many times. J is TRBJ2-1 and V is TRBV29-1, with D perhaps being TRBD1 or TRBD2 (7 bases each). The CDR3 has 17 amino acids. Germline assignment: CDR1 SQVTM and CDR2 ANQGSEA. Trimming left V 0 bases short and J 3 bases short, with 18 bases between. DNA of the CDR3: TGCAGCGTTGAAGAGGGCGGGGGACAGATCATCTACAATGAGCAGTTCTTC. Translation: CSVEEGGGQIIYNEQFF.

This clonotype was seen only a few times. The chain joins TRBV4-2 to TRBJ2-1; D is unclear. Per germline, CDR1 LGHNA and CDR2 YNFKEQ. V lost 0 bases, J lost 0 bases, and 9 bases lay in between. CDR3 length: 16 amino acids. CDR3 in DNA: TGTGCCAGCAGCCAAGATTCGGAGAGCTCCTACAATGAGCAGTTCTTC. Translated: CASSQDSESSYNEQFF.

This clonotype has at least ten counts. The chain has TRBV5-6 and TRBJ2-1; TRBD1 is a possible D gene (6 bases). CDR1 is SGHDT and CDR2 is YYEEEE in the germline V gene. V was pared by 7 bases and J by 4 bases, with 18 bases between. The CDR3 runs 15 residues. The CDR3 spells CASDFSWTEYNEQFF. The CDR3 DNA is TGTGCCAGCGACTTCTCCTGGACAGAGTACAATGAGCAGTTCTTC. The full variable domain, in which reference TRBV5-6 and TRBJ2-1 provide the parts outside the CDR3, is DAGVTQSPTHLIKTRGQQVTLRCSPKSGHDTVSWYQQALGQGPQFIFQYYEEEERQRGNFPDRFSGHQFPNYSSELNVNALLLGDSALYLCASDFSWTEYNEQFFGPGTRLTVL.

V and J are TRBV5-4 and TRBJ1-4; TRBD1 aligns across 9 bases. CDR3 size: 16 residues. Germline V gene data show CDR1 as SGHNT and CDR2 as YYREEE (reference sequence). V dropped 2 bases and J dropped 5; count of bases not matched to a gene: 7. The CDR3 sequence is CASSFQSGTGNEKLFF. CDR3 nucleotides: TGTGCCAGCAGCTTTCAATCCGGGACAGGGAATGAAAAACTGTTTTTT.

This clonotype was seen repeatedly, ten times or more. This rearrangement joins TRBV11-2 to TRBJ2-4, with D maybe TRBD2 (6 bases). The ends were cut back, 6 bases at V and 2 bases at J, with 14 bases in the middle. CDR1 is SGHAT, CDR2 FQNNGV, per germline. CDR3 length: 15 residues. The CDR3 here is CASRRASETKNIQYF. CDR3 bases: TGTGCCAGCAGGCGGGCTAGCGAAACCAAAAACATTCAGTACTTC.

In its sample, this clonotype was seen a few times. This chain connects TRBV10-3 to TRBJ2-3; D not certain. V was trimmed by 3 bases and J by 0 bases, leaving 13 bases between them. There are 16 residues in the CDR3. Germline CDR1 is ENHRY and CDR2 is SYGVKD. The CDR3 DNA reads TGTGCCATCAGTGAACAAGGAACAGCGAGCACAGATACGCAGTATTTT. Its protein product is CAISEQGTASTDTQYF.

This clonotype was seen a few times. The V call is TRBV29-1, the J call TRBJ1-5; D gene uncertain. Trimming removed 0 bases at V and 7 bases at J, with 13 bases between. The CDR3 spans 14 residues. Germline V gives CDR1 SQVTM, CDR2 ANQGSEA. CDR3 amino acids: CSVEDSQAGQPQHF. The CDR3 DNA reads TGCAGCGTTGAAGATAGCCAGGCTGGCCAGCCCCAGCATTTT.

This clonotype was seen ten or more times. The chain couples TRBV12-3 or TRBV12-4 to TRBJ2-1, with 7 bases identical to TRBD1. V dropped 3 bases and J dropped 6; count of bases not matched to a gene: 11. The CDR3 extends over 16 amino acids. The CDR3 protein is CASSFLRQGPPNEQFF. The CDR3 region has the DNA TGTGCCAGCAGTTTCCTCCGACAGGGACCCCCCAATGAGCAGTTCTTC.

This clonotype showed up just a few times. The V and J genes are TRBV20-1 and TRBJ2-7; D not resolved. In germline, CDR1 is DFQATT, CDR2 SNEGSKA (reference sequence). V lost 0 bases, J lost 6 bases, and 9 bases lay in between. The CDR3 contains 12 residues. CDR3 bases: TGCAGTGCTAGAGATGGCCCCGGCGAGCAGTACTTC. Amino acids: CSARDGPGEQYF.

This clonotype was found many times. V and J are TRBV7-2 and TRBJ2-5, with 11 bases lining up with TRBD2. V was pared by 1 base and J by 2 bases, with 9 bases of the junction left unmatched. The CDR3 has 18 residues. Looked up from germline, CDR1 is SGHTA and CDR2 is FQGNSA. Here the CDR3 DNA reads TGTGCCAGCAGCTTAGTTCTAGCGGGAGGCCATAATCAAGAGACCCAGTACTTC. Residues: CASSLVLAGGHNQETQYF.

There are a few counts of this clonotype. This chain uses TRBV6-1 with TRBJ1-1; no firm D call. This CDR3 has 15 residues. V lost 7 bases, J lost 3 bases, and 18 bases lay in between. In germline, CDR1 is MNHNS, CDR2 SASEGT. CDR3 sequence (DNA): TGTGCCAGCACCGACTCGGGGTTTCGGGACACTGAAGCTTTCTTT. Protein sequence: CASTDSGFRDTEAFF.

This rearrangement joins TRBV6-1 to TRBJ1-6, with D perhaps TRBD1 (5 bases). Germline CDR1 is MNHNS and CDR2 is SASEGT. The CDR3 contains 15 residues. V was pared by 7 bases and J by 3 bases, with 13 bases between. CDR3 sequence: CASMSREIYNSPLHF. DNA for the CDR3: TGTGCCAGCATGAGCAGGGAAATCTATAATTCACCCCTCCACTTT.

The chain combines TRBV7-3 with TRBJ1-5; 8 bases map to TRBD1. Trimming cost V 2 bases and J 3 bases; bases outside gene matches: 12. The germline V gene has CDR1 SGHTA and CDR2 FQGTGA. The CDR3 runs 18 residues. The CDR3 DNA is TGTGCCAGCAGCTTATTCCCCCCGACAGGGGTAAACAATCAGCCCCAGCATTTT. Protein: CASSLFPPTGVNNQPQHF.

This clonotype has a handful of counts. CDR3 amino acids: CASSQGRPQPQHF. As DNA, the CDR3 is TGTGCCAGTAGCCAGGGGCGTCCGCAGCCCCAGCATTTT. The chain has TRBV19 and TRBJ1-5; tentative D call: TRBD1 (6 bases). CDR1 and CDR2 from the germline V gene are LNHDA and SQIVND (reference sequence). The CDR3 is 13 residues long. V shed 6 bases and J shed 7 bases, with 13 bases lying between them.

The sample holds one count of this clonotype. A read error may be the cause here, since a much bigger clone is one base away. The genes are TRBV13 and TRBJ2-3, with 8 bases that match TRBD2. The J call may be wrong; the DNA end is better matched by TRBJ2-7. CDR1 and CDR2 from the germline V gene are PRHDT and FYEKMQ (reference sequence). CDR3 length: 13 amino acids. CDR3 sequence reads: CAGSLGRGGEQYF. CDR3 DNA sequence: TGTGCCGGCAGCTTAGGCCGGGGGGGCGAGCAGTACTTC.

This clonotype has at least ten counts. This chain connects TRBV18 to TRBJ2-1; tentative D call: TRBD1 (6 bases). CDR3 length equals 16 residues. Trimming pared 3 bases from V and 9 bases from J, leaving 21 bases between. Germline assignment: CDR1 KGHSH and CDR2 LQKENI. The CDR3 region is CASSPSGQGSWGEQFF. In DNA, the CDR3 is TGTGCCAGCTCACCCTCGGGGCAGGGGTCCTGGGGTGAGCAGTTCTTC.